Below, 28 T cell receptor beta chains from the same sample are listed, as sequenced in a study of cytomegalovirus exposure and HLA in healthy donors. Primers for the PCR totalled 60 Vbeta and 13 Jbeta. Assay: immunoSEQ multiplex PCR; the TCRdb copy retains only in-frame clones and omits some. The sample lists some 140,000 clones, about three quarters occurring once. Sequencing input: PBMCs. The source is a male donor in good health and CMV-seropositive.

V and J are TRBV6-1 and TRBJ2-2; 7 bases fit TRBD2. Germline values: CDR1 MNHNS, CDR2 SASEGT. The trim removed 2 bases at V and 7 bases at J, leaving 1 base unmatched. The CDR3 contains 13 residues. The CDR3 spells CASSEREGGELFF. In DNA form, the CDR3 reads TGTGCCAGCAGTGAAAGGGAGGGCGGGGAGCTGTTTTTT.

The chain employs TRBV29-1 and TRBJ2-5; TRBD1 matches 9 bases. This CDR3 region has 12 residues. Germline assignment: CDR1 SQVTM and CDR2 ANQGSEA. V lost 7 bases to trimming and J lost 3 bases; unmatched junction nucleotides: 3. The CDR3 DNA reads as TGCAGCGCAAGGACAGGGGAAGAGACCCAGTACTTC. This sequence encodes CSARTGEETQYF.

CDR3 nucleotide sequence: TGTGCCACCTTGGGACTAGCTGGCGAGCAGTTCTTC. It translates to CATLGLAGEQFF. The chain combines TRBV18 with TRBJ2-1, with 9 bases lining up with TRBD2. The J segment lost 10 bases and the V segment lost 10 bases, leaving 8 bases of the junction unmatched. CDR1 KGHSH and CDR2 LQKENI come from the germline V gene. The CDR3 has 12 amino acids.

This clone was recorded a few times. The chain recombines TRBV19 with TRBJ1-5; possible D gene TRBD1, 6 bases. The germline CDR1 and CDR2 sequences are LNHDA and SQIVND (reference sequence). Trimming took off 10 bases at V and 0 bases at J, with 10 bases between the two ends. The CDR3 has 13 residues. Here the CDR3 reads CATEQGSNQPQHF. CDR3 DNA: TGTGCCACCGAACAGGGTAGCAATCAGCCCCAGCATTTT.

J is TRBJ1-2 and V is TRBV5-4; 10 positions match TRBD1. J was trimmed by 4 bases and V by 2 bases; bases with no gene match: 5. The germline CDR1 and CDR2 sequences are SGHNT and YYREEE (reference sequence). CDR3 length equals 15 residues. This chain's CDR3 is CASSFDRGRSYGYTF. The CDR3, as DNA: TGTGCCAGCAGCTTCGACAGGGGGCGCAGCTATGGCTACACCTTC. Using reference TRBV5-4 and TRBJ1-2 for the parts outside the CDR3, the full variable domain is ETGVTQSPTHLIKTRGQQVTLRCSSQSGHNTVSWYQQALGQGPQFIFQYYREEENGRGNFPPRFSGLQFPNYSSELNVNALELDDSALYLCASSFDRGRSYGYTFGSGTRLTVV.

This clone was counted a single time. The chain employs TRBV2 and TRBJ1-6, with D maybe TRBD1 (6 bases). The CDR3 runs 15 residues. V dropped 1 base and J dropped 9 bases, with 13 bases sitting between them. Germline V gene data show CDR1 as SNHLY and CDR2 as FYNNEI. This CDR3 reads CASSEDREYASPLHF. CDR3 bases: TGTGCCAGCAGTGAAGACAGGGAATACGCTTCACCCCTCCACTTT.

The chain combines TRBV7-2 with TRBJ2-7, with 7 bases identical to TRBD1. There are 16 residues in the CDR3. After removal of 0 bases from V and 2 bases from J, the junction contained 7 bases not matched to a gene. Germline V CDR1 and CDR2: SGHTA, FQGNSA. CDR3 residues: CASSLANNRGTYEQYF. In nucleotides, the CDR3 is TGTGCCAGCAGCTTAGCGAATAACAGGGGTACCTACGAGCAGTACTTC.

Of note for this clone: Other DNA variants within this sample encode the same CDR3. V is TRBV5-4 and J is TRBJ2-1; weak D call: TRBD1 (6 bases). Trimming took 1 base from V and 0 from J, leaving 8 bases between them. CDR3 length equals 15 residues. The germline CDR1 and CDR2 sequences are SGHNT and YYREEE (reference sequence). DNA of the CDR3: TGTGCCAGCAGCTTGCCCAGGGGCTCCTACAATGAGCAGTTCTTC. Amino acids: CASSLPRGSYNEQFF.

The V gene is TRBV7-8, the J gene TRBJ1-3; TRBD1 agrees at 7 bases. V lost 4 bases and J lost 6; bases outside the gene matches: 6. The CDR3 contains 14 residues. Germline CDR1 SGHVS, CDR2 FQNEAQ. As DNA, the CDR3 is TGTGCCAGCAGCTGGGGACAGAAACCAAACACCATATATTTT. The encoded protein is CASSWGQKPNTIYF.

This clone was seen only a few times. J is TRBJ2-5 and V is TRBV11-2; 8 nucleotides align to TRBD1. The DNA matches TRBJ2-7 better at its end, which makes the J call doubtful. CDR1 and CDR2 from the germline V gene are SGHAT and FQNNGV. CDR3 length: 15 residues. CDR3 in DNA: TGTGCCAGCATCCAAGGGACAGGCGCTACCTACGAGCAGTACTTC. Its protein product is CASIQGTGATYEQYF.

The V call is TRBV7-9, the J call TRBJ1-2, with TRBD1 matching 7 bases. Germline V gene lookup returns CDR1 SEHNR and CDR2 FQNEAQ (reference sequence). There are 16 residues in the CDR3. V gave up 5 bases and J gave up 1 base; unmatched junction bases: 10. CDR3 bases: TGTGCCAGCAGCGACTCCGGGACAGAGGTTAACTATGGCTACACCTTC. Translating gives CASSDSGTEVNYGYTF.

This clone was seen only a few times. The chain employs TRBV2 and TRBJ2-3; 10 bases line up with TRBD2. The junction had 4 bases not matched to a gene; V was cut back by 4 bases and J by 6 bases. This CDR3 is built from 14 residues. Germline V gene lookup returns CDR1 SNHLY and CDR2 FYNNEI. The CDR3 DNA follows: TGTGCCAGCAGTGGGGGACTAGCGTCCGATACGCAGTATTTT. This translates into CASSGGLASDTQYF. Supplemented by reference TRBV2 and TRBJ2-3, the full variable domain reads EPEVTQTPSHQVTQMGQEVILRCVPISNHLYFYWYRQILGQKVEFLVSFYNNEISEKSEIFDDQFSVERPDGSNFTLKIRSTKLEDSAMYFCASSGGLASDTQYFGPGTRLTVL.

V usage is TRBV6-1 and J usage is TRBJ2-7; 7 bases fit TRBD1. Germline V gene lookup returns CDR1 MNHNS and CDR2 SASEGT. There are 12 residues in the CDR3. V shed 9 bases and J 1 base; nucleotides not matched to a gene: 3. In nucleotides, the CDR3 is TGTGCCAGTGACAGGGAATCCTACGAGCAGTACTTC. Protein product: CASDRESYEQYF.

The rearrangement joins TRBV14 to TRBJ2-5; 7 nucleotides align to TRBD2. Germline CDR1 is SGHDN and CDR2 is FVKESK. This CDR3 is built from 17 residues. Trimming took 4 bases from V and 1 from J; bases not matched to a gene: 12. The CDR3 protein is CASSPSEWTRGQETQYF. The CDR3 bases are TGTGCCAGCAGCCCCTCCGAGTGGACTAGGGGCCAAGAGACCCAGTACTTC.

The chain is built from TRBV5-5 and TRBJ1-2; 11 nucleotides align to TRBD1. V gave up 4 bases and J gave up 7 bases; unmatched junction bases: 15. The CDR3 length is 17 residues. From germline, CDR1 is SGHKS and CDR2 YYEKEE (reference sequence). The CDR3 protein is CASSTGTGGYLYGGYTF. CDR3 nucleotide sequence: TGTGCCAGCAGCACTGGGACAGGGGGTTACCTTTACGGTGGCTACACCTTC.

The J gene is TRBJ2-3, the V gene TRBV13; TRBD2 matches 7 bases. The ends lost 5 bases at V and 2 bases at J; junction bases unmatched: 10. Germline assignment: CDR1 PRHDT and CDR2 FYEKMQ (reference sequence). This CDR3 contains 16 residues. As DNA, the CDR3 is TGTGCCAGCAGCCCAACGGGACTAACCAACACAGATACGCAGTATTTT. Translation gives CASSPTGLTNTDTQYF.

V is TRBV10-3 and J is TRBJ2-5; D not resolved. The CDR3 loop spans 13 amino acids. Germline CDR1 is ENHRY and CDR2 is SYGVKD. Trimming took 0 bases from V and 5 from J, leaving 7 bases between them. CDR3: CAISESSEETQYF. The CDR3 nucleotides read TGTGCCATCAGTGAGTCATCGGAGGAGACCCAGTACTTC.

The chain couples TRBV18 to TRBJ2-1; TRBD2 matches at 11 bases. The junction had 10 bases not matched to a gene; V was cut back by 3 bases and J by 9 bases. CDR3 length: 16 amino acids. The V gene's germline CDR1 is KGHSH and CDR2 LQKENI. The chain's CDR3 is CASSPPLAGEVGEQFF. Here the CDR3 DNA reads TGTGCCAGCTCACCTCCACTAGCGGGAGAAGTCGGTGAGCAGTTCTTC.

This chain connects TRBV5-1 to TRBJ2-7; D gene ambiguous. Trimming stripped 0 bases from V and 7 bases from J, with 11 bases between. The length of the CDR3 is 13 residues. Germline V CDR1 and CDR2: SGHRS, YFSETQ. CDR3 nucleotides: TGCGCCAGCAGCTTGGCGTCGGGTGAGGAGCAGTACTTC. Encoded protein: CASSLASGEEQYF.

The CDR3 nucleotides are TGCGCCAGCAGCCAAGGACTGCAAGCTCACTACGAGCAGTACTTC. It is translated as CASSQGLQAHYEQYF. V gene TRBV4-3 combines with J gene TRBJ2-5; D gene uncertain. Judging by the DNA end, TRBJ2-7 fits better; the J call may be wrong. Germline assignment: CDR1 LGHNA and CDR2 YSLEER. There are 15 residues in the CDR3.

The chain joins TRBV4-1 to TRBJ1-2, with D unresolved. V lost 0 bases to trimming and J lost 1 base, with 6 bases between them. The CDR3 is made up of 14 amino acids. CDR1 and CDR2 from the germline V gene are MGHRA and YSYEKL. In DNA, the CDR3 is TGCGCCAGCAGCCAAGATCCCAGTAACTATGGCTACACCTTC. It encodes CASSQDPSNYGYTF.

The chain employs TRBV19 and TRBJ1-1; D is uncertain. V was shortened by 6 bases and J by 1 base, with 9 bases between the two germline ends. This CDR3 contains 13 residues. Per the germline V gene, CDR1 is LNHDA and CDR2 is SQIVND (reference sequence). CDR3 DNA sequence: TGTGCCAGTAGGGGCGACGGGAACACTGAAGCTTTCTTT. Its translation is CASRGDGNTEAFF. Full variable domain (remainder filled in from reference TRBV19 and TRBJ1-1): DGGITQSPKYLFRKEGQNVTLSCEQNLNHDAMYWYRQDPGQGLRLIYYSQIVNDFQKGDIAEGYSVSREKKESFPLTVTSAQKNPTAFYLCASRGDGNTEAFFGQGTRLTVV.

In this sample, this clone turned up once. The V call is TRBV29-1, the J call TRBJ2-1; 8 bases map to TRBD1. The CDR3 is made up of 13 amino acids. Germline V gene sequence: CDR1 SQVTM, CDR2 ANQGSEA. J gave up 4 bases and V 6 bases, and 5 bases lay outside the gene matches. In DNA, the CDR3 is TGCAGCGTCGGACAGGGATCGTACAATGAGCAGTTCTTC. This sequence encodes CSVGQGSYNEQFF.

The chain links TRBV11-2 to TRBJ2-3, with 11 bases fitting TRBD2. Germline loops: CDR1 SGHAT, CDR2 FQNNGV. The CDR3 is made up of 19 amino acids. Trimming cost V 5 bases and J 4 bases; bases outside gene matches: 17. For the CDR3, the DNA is TGTGCCAGCAGCCTAACCGGGACAAAAGAACTAGCGGGAGCAGATACGCAGTATTTT. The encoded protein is CASSLTGTKELAGADTQYF.

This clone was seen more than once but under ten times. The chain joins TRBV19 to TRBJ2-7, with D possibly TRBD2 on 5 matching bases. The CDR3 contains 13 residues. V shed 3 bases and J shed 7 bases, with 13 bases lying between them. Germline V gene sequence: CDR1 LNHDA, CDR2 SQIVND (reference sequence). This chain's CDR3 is CASSIGVAREQYF. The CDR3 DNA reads TGTGCCAGTAGTATCGGCGTAGCGAGGGAGCAGTACTTC.

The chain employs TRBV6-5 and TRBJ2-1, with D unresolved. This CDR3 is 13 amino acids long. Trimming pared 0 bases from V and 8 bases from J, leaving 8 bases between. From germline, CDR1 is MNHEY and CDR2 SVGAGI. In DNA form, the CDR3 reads TGTGCCAGCAGTTACTCGGCAGTGTATGAGCAGTTCTTC. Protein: CASSYSAVYEQFF.

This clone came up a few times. This chain's CDR3 is CASSLTTGGSSYEQYF. CDR3 nucleotide sequence: TGTGCCAGCAGCTTGACCACAGGGGGCAGCTCCTACGAGCAGTACTTC. The chain joins TRBV5-4 to TRBJ2-7; TRBD1 matches at 9 bases. The trim removed 1 base at V and 0 bases at J, leaving 5 bases unmatched. Per the germline V gene, CDR1 is SGHNT and CDR2 is YYREEE (reference sequence). The CDR3 spans 16 residues.

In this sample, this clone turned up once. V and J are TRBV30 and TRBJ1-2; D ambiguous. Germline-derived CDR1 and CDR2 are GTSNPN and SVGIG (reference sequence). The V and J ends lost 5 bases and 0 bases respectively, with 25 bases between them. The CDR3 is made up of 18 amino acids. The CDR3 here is CAWGGVEKGILPNYGYTF. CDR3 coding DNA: TGTGCCTGGGGCGGGGTCGAGAAGGGAATTCTCCCTAACTATGGCTACACCTTC.